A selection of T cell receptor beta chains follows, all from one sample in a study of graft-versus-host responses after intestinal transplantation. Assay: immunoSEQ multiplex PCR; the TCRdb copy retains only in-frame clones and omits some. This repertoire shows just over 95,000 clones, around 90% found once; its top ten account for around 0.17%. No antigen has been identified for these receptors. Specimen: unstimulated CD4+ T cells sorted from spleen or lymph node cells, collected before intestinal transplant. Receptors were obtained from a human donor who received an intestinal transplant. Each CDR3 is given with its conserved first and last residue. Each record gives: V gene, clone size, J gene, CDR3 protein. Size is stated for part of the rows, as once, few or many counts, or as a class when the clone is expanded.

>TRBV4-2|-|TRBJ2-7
CASSQERTGTYEQYF
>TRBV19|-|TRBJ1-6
CASSIFPGQSGSPLHF
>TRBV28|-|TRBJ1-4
CASRTLPGEQVEKLFF
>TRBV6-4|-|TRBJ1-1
CASSYDQGTEAFF
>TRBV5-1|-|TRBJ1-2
CASSSGQGRYGYTF
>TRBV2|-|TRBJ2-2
CASSVAGRGPGELFF
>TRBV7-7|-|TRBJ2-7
CASSMDRAREQYF
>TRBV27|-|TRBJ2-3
CASSLWSGGGGTDTQYF
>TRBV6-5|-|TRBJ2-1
CASSLRDLYNEQFF
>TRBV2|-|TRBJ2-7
CASSPRLYEQYF
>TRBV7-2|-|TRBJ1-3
CASSSRRNSGNTIYF
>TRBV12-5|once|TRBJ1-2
CASGLFATGVGYTF
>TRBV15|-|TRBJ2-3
CANRQGRNTDTQYF
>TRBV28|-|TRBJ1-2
CASSLTAGYGYTF
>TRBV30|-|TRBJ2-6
CAWSFRGPLAWGGPGSGANVLTF
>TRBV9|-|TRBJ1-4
CASSVGPNLNEKLFF
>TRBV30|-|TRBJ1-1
CAWSTLGNTEAFF
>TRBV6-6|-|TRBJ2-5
CASSRSRTLEETQYF
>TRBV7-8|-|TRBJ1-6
CASSLARGTPVGSYNSPLHF
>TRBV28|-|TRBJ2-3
CASSLGGPLVDTQYF
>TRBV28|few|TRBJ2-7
CASSFRDRGGEQYF
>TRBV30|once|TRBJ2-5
CAWSVGETQYF
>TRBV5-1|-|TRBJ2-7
CASTPLQLGGLGQYF
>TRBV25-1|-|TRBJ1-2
CASSATRGENGYTF
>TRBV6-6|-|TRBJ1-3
CASSQNLQGFPNTIYF
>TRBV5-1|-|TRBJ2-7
CASSFGILAGGPGEQYF
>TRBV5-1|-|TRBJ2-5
CASSFGRGGGQETQYF
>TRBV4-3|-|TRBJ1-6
CASSQELNQYNSPLHF
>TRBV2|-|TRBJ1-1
CASSPGQRNTEAFF
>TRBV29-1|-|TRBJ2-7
CSVAEGRSSYEQYF
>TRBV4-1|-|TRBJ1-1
CASSQVGQGNTEAFF
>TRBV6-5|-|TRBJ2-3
CASSYSEPTDTQYF
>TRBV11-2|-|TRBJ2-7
CASSPGLVEQYF
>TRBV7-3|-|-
CASSLVPPGTGFYEQYF
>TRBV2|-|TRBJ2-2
CASSARDSSPGELFF
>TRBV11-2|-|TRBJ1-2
CASSPRLGTLGFYGYTF
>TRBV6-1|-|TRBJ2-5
CAIPNGETQYF
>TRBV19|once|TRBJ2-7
CASSIGRTSGNYEQYF
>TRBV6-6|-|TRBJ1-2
CASSYPDWDSHYGYTF
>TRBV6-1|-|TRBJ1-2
CASSDGTGYGYTF
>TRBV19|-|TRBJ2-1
CASNVERGYNEQFF
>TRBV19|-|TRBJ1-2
CASSSRGYTF
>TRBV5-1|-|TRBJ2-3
CASSLGDSNPSTDTQYF
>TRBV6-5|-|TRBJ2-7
CASSYSGGSYEQYF
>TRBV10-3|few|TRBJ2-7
CAISEGDLHSYEQYF